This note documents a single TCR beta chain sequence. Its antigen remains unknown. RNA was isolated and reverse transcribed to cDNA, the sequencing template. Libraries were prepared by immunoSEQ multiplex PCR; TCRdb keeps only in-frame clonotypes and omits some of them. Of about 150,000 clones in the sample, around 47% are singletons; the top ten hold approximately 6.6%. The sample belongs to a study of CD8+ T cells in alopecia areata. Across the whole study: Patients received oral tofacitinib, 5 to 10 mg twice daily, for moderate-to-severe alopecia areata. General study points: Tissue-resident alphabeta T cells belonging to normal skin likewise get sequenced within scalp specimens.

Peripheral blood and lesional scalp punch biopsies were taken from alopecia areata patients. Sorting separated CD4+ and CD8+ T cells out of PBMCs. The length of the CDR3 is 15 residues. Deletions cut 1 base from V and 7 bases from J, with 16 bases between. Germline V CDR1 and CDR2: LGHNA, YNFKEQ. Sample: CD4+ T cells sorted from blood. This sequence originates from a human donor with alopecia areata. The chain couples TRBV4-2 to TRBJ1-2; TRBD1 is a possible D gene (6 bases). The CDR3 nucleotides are TGTGCCAGCAGCCAAGGCCTCGGGGGCCTTGGTGGCTACACCTTC. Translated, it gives CASSQGLGGLGGYTF.